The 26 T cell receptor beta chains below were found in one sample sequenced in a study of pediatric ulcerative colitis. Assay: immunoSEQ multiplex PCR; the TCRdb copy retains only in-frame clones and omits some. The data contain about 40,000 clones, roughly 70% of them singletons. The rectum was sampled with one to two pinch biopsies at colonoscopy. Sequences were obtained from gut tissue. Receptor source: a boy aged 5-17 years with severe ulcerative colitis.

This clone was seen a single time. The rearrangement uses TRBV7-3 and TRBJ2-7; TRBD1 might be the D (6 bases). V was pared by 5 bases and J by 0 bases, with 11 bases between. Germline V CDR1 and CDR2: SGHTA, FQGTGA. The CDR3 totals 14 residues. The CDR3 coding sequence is TGTGCCAGCAGCCCGAGGACAGACTCCTACGAGCAGTACTTC. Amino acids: CASSPRTDSYEQYF.

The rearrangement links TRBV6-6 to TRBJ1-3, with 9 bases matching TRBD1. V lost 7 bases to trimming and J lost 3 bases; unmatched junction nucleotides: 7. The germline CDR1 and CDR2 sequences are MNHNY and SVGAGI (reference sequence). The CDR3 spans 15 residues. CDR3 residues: CASTKADRGGNTIYF. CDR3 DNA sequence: TGTGCCAGCACTAAAGCGGACAGGGGTGGAAACACCATATATTTT.

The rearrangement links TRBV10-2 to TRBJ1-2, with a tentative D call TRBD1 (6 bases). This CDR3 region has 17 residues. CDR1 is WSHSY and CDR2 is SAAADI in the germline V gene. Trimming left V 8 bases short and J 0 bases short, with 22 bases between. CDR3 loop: CASQLTRGAITNYGYTF. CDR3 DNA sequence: TGCGCCAGCCAACTGACGCGGGGGGCAATAACTAACTATGGCTACACCTTC.

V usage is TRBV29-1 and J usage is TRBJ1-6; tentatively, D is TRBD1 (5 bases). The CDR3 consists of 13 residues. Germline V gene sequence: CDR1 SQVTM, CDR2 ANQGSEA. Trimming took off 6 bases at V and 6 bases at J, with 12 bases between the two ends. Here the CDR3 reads CSVGQGFNSPLHF. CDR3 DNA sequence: TGCAGCGTAGGGCAGGGATTTAATTCACCCCTCCACTTT.

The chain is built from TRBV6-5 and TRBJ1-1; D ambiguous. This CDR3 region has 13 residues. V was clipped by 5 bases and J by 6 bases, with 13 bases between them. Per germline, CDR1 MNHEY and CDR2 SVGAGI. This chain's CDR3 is CASSQGSGPEAFF. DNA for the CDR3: TGTGCCAGCAGTCAAGGGAGTGGTCCTGAAGCTTTCTTT.

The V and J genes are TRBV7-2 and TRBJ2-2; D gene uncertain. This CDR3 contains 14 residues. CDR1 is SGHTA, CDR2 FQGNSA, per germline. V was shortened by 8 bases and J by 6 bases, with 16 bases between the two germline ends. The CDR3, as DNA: TGTGCCAGCGAGTTAGGGCAAGGAGCCGGGGAGCTGTTTTTT. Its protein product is CASELGQGAGELFF.

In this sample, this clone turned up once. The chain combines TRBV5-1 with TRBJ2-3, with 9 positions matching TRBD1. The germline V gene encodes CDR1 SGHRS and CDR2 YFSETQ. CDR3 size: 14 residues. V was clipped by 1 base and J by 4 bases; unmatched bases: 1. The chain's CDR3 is CASSLRDRADTQYF. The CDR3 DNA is TGCGCCAGCAGCTTGAGGGACAGGGCAGATACGCAGTATTTT.

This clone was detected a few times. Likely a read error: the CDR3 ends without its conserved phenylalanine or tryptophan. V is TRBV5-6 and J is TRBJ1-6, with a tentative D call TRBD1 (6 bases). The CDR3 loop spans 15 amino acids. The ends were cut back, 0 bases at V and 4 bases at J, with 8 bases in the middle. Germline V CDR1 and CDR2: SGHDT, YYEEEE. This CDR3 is CASSLGQGYNSPLHL. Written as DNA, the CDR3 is TGTGCCAGCAGCTTGGGCCAGGGGTATAATTCACCCCTCCACCTT.

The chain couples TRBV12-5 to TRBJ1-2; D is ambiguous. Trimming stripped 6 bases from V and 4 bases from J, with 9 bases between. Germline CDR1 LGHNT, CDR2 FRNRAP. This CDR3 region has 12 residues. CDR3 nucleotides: TGTGCTAGTGGCCGACTGAGCTATGGCTACACCTTC. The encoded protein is CASGRLSYGYTF.

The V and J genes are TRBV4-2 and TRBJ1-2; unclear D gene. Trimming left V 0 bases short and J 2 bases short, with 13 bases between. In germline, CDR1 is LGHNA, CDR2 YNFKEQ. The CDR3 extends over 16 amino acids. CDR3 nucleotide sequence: TGTGCCAGCAGCCAAGATCGAGAAACAGCAAACTATGGCTACACCTTC. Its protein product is CASSQDRETANYGYTF.

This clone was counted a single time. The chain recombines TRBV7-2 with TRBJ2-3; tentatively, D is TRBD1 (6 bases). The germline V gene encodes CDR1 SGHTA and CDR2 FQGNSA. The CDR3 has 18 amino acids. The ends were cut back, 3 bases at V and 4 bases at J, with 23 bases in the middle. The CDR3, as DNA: TGTGCCAGCAGCTTCTCATTGTGGGGCAGGGGTGAATCAGATACGCAGTATTTT. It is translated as CASSFSLWGRGESDTQYF.

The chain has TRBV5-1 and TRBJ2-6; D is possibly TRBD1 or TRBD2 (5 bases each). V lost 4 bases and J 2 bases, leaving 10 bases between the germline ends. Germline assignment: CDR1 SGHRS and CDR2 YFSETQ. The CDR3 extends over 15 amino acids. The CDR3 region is CASSGGTTGANVLTF. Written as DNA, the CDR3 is TGCGCCAGCAGCGGGGGAACAACTGGGGCCAACGTCCTGACTTTC.

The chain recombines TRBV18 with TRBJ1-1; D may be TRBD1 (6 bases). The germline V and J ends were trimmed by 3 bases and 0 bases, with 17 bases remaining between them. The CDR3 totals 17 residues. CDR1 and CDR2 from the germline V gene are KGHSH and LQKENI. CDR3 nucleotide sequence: TGTGCCAGCTCACCCAACACCTGGACAGCCATGAACACTGAAGCTTTCTTT. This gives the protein CASSPNTWTAMNTEAFF.

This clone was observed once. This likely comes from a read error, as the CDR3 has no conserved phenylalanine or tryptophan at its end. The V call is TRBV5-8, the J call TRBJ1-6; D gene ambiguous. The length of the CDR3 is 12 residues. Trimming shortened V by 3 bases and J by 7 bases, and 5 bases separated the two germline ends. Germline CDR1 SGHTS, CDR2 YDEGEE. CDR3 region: CASSWKNSPLHL. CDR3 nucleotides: TGTGCCAGCAGCTGGAAAAATTCACCCCTCCACCTT.

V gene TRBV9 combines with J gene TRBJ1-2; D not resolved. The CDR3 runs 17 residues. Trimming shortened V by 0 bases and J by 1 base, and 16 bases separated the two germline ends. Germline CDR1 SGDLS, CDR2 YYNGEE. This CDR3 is CASSVDPVGGNNYGYTF. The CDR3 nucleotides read TGTGCCAGCAGCGTAGATCCCGTCGGCGGAAATAACTATGGCTACACCTTC. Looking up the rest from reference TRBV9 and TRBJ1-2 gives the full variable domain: DSGVTQTPKHLITATGQRVTLRCSPRSGDLSVYWYQQSLDQGLQFLIQYYNGEERAKGNILERFSAQQFPDLHSELNLSSLELGDSALYFCASSVDPVGGNNYGYTFGSGTRLTVV.

The CDR3 nucleotides are TGTGCCAGCAGTAATAACGGGGGACTATACGAGCAGTACTTC. Protein product: CASSNNGGLYEQYF. J is TRBJ2-7 and V is TRBV28; 7 nucleotides line up with TRBD2. The germline V gene has CDR1 MDHEN and CDR2 SYDVKM. The trim removed 5 bases at V and 4 bases at J, leaving 8 bases unmatched. This CDR3 region has 14 residues.

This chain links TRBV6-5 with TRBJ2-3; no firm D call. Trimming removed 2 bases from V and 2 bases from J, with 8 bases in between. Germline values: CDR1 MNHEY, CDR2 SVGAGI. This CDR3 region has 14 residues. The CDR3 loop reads CASSYRPATDTQYF. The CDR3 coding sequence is TGTGCCAGCAGTTACCGACCGGCCACAGATACGCAGTATTTT.

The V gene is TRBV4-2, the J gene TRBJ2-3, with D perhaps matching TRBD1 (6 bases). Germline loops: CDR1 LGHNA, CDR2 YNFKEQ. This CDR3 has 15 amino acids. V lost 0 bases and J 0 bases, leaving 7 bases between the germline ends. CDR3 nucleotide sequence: TGTGCCAGCAGCCAAGATGACAGGAGCACAGATACGCAGTATTTT. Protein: CASSQDDRSTDTQYF.

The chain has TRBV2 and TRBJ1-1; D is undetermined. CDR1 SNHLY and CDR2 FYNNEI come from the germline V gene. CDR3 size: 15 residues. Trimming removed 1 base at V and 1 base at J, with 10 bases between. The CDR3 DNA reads TGTGCCAGCAGTGAAGTTGATGGGAGGAACACTGAAGCTTTCTTT. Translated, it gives CASSEVDGRNTEAFF. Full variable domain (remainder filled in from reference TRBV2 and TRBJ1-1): EPEVTQTPSHQVTQMGQEVILRCVPISNHLYFYWYRQILGQKVEFLVSFYNNEISEKSEIFDDQFSVERPDGSNFTLKIRSTKLEDSAMYFCASSEVDGRNTEAFFGQGTRLTVV.

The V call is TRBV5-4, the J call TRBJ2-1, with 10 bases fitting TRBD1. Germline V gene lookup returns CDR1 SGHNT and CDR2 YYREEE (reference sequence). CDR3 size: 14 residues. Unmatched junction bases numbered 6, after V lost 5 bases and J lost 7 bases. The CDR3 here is CASRGTGAGNEQFF. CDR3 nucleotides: TGTGCCAGCAGGGGGACAGGGGCCGGAAATGAGCAGTTCTTC.

CDR3 DNA: TGTGCCAGCAGTCTTGACAGGGTGTATAGCACCTTC. This encodes CASSLDRVYSTF. The genes are TRBV2 and TRBJ1-2; 7 bases match TRBD1. The germline V gene encodes CDR1 SNHLY and CDR2 FYNNEI. The ends lost 5 bases at V and 13 bases at J; junction bases unmatched: 10. The CDR3 has 12 residues.

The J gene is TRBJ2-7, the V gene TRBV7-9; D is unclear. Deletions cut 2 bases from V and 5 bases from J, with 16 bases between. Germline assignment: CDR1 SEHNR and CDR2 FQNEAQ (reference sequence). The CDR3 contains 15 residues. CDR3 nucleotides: TGTGCCAGCAGCTTACGAGGTCGTGGTGGGGACGAGCAGTACTTC. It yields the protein CASSLRGRGGDEQYF.

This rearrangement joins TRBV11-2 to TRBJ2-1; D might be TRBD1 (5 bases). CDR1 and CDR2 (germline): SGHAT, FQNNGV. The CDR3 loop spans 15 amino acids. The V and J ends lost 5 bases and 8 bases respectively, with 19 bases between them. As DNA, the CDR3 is TGTGCCAGCAGCCCCGCTGGGGCCGGGTCGGATGAGCAGTTCTTC. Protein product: CASSPAGAGSDEQFF.

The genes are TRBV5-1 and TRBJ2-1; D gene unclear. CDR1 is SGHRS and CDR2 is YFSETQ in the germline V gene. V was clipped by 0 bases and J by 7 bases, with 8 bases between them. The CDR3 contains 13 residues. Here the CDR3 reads CASSLGAMNEQFF. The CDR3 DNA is TGCGCCAGCAGCTTGGGGGCAATGAATGAGCAGTTCTTC. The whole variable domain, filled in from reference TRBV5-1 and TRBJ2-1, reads KAGVTQTPRYLIKTRGQQVTLSCSPISGHRSVSWYQQTPGQGLQFLFEYFSETQRNKGNFPGRFSGRQFSNSRSEMNVSTLELGDSALYLCASSLGAMNEQFFGPGTRLTVL.

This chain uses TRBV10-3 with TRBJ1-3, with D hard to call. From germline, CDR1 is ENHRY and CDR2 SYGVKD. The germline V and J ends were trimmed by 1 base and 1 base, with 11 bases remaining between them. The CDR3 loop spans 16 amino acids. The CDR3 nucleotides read TGTGCCATCAGTGAGTTGAGGGTACTATCTGGAAACACCATATATTTT. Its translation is CAISELRVLSGNTIYF.

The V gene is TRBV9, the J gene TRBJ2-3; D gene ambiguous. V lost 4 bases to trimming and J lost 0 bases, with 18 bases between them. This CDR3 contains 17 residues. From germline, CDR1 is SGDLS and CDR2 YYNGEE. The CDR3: CASSTSLGGVSTDTQYF. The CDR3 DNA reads TGTGCCAGCAGCACATCCCTTGGTGGGGTTAGCACAGATACGCAGTATTTT. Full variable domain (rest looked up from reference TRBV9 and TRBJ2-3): DSGVTQTPKHLITATGQRVTLRCSPRSGDLSVYWYQQSLDQGLQFLIQYYNGEERAKGNILERFSAQQFPDLHSELNLSSLELGDSALYFCASSTSLGGVSTDTQYFGPGTRLTVL.